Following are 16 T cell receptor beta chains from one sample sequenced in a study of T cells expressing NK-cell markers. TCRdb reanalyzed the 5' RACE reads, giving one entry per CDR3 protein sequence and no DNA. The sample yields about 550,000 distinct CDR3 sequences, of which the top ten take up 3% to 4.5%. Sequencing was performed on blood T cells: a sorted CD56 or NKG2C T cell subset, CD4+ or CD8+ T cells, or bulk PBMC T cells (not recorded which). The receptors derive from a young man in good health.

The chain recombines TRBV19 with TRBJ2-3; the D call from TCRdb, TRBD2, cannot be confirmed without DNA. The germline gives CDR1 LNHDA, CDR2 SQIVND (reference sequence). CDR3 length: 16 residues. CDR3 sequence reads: CASSIGGAGGPDTQYF.

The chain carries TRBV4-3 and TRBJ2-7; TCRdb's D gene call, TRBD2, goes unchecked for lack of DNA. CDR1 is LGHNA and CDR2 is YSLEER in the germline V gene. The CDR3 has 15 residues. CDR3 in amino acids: CASSQFRALTYEQYF.

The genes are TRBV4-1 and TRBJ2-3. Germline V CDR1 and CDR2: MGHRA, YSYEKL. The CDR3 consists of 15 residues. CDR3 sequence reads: CASSQALMTSDTQYF.

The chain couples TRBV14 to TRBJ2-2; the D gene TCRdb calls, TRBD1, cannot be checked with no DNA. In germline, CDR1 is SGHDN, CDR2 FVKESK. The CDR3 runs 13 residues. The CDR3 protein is CASSQPVFGELFF.

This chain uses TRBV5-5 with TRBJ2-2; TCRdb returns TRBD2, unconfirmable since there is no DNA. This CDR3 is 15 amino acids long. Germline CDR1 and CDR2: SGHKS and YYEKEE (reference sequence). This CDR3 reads CASSLWSSGTGELFF.

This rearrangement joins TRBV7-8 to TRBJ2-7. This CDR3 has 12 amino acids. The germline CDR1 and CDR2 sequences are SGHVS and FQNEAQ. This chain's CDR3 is CASSFSLEEQYF.

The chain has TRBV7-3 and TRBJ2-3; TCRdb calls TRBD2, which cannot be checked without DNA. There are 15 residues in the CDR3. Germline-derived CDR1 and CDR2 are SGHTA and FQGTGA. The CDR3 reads CASSQTGGAGDTQYF. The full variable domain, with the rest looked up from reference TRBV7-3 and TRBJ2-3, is GAGVSQTPSNKVTEKGKYVELRCDPISGHTALYWYRQSLGQGPEFLIYFQGTGAADDSGLPNDRFFAVRPEGSVSTLKIQRTERGDSAVYLCASSQTGGAGDTQYFGPGTRLTVL.

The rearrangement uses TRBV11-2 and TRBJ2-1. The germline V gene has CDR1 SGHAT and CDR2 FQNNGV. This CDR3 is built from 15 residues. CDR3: CASSLEVVSDNEQFF.

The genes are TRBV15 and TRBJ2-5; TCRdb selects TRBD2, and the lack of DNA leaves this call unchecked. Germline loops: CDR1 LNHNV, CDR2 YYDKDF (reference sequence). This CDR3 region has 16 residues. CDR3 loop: CATSRDRLAGDETQYF.

The CDR3 here is CAIRGDSNQPQHF. The chain is built from TRBV10-3 and TRBJ1-5; TCRdb's D gene call, TRBD1, goes unchecked for lack of DNA. Germline CDR1 ENHRY, CDR2 SYGVKD. The CDR3 runs 13 residues.

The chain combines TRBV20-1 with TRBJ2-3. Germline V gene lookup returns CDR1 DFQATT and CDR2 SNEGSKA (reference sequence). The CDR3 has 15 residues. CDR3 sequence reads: CSAIMVRVGTDTQYF.

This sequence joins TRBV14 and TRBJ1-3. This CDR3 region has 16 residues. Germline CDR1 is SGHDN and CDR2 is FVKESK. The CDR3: CASSQSRDLSGNTIYF. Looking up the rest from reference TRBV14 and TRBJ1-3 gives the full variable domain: EAGVTQFPSHSVIEKGQTVTLRCDPISGHDNLYWYRRVMGKEIKFLLHFVKESKQDESGMPNNRFLAERTGGTYSTLKVQPAELEDSGVYFCASSQSRDLSGNTIYFGEGSWLTVV.

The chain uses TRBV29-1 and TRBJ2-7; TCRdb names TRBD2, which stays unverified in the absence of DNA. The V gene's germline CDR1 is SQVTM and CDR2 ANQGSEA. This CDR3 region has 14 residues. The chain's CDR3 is CSILAGETTYEQYF.

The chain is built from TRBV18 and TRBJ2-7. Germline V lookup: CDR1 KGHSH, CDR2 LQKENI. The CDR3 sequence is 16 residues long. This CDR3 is CASSPKAGVVPHEQYF.

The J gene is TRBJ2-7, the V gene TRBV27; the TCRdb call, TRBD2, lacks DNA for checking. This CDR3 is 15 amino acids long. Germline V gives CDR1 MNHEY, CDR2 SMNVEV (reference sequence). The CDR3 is CASRGLAGVSYEQYF.

The CDR3: CSAFTSSGRAQETQYF. The chain joins TRBV20-1 to TRBJ2-5; checking the TCRdb D call of TRBD2 is not possible without DNA. Germline CDR1 is DFQATT and CDR2 is SNEGSKA (reference sequence). This CDR3 region has 16 residues.